This TCR beta chain was documented in a study of neurological immune-mediated disorders. Points from the study as a whole: Among expanded clones, no CDR3 amino acid sequences were shared across subjects, a pattern suggesting private repertoires in all groups. Healthy controls had more TCR clonal expansion than multiple sclerosis, which showed the least, whereas HTLV-1-associated myelopathy showed the most.

The cDNA came from 5'RACE, which used 10-nucleotide random UMIs. Via MiXCR, TCRdb re-called the 5' RACE reads, giving one row per CDR3 protein. This sample has over 65,000 distinct CDR3 sequences, with just over 2.5% found just once. Unsorted libraries were generated from 2 million PBMCs held at -80 degrees C. The V end lost 7 bases, the J end lost 4 bases, and 14 bases lay between the germline ends. The CDR3 runs 13 residues. Germline V lookup: CDR1 DFQATT, CDR2 SNEGSKA (reference sequence). This clonotype appeared many times. The antigen remains undetermined. V usage is TRBV20-1 and J usage is TRBJ1-3; tentatively, D is TRBD1 (6 bases). The sequenced sample consisted of PBMCs. The sequence was collected from a woman aged 25 to 45 with multiple sclerosis. CDR3: CSVVGGGGNTIYF. The CDR3, as DNA: TGCAGTGTGGTAGGAGGGGGAGGAAACACCATATATTTT.